The present T cell receptor (beta chain) was sequenced within a study of T cell repertoires in cytomegalovirus infection. TCRdb itself ran the reads through MiXCR, one entry per CDR3 protein. The sample records about a million distinct CDR3 sequences, 31% being singletons. Germline CDR1 SNHLY, CDR2 FYNNEI. Trimming left V 7 bases short and J 3 bases short, with 12 bases between. This CDR3 has 14 amino acids. Study observations and caveats: It was HLA-C-restricted CMV-specific TCR beta clonotypes that dominated the response ex vivo.

Remarks on this clonotype: No antigen is known for it.

The material was cultured CD8+ T cells from PBMCs, obtained from culture after CMV antigen stimulation. The rearrangement joins TRBV2 to TRBJ1-4; D might be TRBD1 (5 bases). The origin of this receptor is a human donor in good health (CMV status not recorded). Some clones in this sample may be carry-over from other donors' samples. The chain's CDR3 is CASTPGRSNEKLFF. The CDR3 bases are TGTGCCAGCACCCCGGGGCGGTCTAATGAAAAACTGTTTTTT.